This T cell receptor (beta chain) originates from a study of T cell clones after liver transplantation. CDR1 is SGHVS, CDR2 FNYEAQ, per germline. CDR3 length equals 12 residues. J was trimmed by 3 bases and V by 5 bases; bases with no gene match: 0. The protocol was immunoSEQ multiplex PCR, while the TCRdb copy is restricted to in-frame clones and leaves out a portion. The sample lists 15,000 to 20,000 clones; about 84% were seen once. This receptor was identified in a human patient who received a liver transplant. Some T cells may be transferred from the graft donor. V gene TRBV7-6 combines with J gene TRBJ2-5; 7 positions match TRBD2. This specimen was CD8+ T cells from blood, taken about 50 months after liver transplant. The CDR3 sequence: CASSAGEETQYF. DNA of the CDR3: TGTGCCAGCAGCGCGGGGGAAGAGACCCAGTACTTC.